Below, one T cell receptor beta chain is given with its context. Its antigen remains undetermined. Per-base quality was not reported, and no clone a single base away is much larger than it. CDR1 SGHRS and CDR2 YFSETQ are derived from the germline V gene. The CDR3 goes from the cysteine to the phenylalanine over 16 residues. The retained sequence is limited to the CDR3, 48 bases, with the frame set at the first base. V ends up 4 bases short and J 5 bases short, with an unmatched junction base count of 8. The immunoSEQ Assay, a bias-controlled multiplex PCR, was used to amplify TCRbeta CDR3 regions from genomic DNA. The paper's processing steps were these. The number of nucleated cells in each sample was estimated by amplification of reference gene primers within the assay. Sequence reads were collapsed and filtered to measure the absolute abundance of every unique TCRbeta CDR3 rearrangement. Productive Simpson clonality was computed per sample as the square root of Simpson's diversity index over productive rearrangements. TCRdb carries this immuneACCESS record with in-frame sequences only. Its versions omit some clonotypes, under half of them owing to an unresolved V gene in the studies checked, with the rest unexplained. V, J and clone size are taken as reported in that table, and D and trimming were inferred from the DNA itself. This sample lists about 150,000 clones; just under 80% were detected once. The top ten hold approximately 15% of the sample.

This sample was taken from a study of blood T cell repertoires in COVID-19 (dated by TCRdb to about 2020). About the full investigation: Collaborator samples came from the United States, Italy and Spain and covered acute and convalescent phases of COVID-19. The material from the prospective study consisted of cDNA or gDNA derived from T cells, B-cell-depleted T cells, or PBMCs. The dataset comprised deeply sampled blood TCRbeta repertoires from subjects exposed to, actively infected with, or recovered from COVID-19. The repertoires were released in a freely available public database intended as a resource for research on the immune response to SARS-CoV-2. The samples were drawn from the first 160 participants of the ongoing ImmuneRACE study and from 950 to 1,500 subjects provided by 6 global collaborators. Sample metadata almost always included a de-identified subject ID, COVID-19 status, age in years and sex. Where HLA class I and class II types were available, the types were taken from metadata supplied by the sample provider, not from assay-based typing. Beyond this particular receptor, the publication reports: Clinical and demographic metadata were provided uncurated, with the amount varying by source and participant.

Each collaborating institution followed its own protocols to collect whole blood in K2EDTA tubes. Collaborator samples were shipped for TCRbeta analysis as frozen whole blood, isolated PBMCs, or DNA extracted from either sample type. In this chain, TRBV5-1 is recombined with TRBJ2-3, with 12 junctional bases fitting TRBD2. Sequencing input: peripheral blood. This TCR came from a woman aged 80 or over with acute or convalescent COVID-19. The CDR3 sequence is CASSIGLAGYEDTQYF. Here is the DNA: TGCGCCAGCAGCATCGGACTAGCGGGGTACGAAGATACGCAGTATTTT.